The 32 T cell receptor beta chains below come from one sample, sequenced in a study of T cell responses to AZD1222 COVID-19 vaccine. TCRdb's table, derived via immunoSEQ multiplex PCR, lists solely in-frame clones and lacks some. The data hold some 150,000 clones, with about 90% observed a single time. The source was peripheral blood, collected on day 0 of AZD1222 vaccination. The receptors stem from an adult in good health.

The V call is TRBV6-2 or TRBV6-3, the J call TRBJ2-7; 10 bases agree with TRBD2. Germline values: CDR1 MNHEY, CDR2 SVGEGT. The V segment lost 4 bases and the J segment 6 bases; nucleotides outside the gene matches: 3. This CDR3 is built from 13 residues. CDR3 nucleotides: TGTGCCAGCAGTTCGGGACTAGCGCGCGAGCAGTACTTC. This translates into CASSSGLAREQYF.

The rearrangement links TRBV5-5 to TRBJ1-2; TRBD1 is a possible D gene (5 bases). V lost 3 bases and J 1 base, leaving 13 bases between the germline ends. Germline CDR1 and CDR2: SGHKS and YYEKEE (reference sequence). CDR3 length: 15 amino acids. In DNA form, the CDR3 reads TGTGCCAGCAGCTCCCAGGGTGGTGGTAACTATGGCTACACCTTC. It yields the protein CASSSQGGGNYGYTF.

The chain couples TRBV3-1 (or the pseudogene TRBV3-2) to TRBJ1-3, with D perhaps matching TRBD1 (5 bases). From germline, CDR1 is LGHDT and CDR2 YNNKEL (reference sequence). V lost 4 bases and J lost 0, with 7 bases in between. The CDR3 is made up of 14 amino acids. The CDR3 region is CASSLDTSGNTIYF. CDR3 nucleotide sequence: TGTGCCAGCAGCCTGGACACCTCTGGAAACACCATATATTTT.

CDR3 coding DNA: TGCGCCAGCAGCCAAGACACGAGCGGGGAGCTGTTTTTT. This codes for CASSQDTSGELFF. This rearrangement joins TRBV4-1 to TRBJ2-2, with D unresolved. Trimming took off 0 bases at V and 7 bases at J, with 6 bases between the two ends. This CDR3 spans 13 amino acids. The V gene's germline CDR1 is MGHRA and CDR2 YSYEKL.

The chain couples TRBV30 to TRBJ1-4; D remains unclear. The V gene's germline CDR1 is GTSNPN and CDR2 SVGIG (reference sequence). The V end lost 5 bases, the J end lost 3 bases, and 13 bases lay between the germline ends. CDR3 length: 14 residues. The CDR3 protein is CAWGTGSSNEKLFF. CDR3 bases: TGTGCCTGGGGTACTGGCAGCTCTAATGAAAAACTGTTTTTT.

This clone was counted once. CDR3 in amino acids: CASSPAAVQETQYF. CDR3 nucleotides: TGTGCCAGCAGCCCCGCGGCTGTACAAGAGACCCAGTACTTC. The rearrangement links TRBV14 to TRBJ2-5, with D hard to call. This CDR3 spans 14 amino acids. Trimming took off 4 bases at V and 2 bases at J, with 11 bases between the two ends. Germline lookup yields CDR1 SGHDN and CDR2 FVKESK.

This sequence joins TRBV27 and TRBJ1-5, with D possibly matching TRBD1 (6 bases). Trimming cost V 5 bases and J 4 bases, with 9 bases left between them. Germline V gene data show CDR1 as MNHEY and CDR2 as SMNVEV (reference sequence). The CDR3 loop spans 13 amino acids. This chain's CDR3 is CASSPDRNQPQHF. The CDR3 DNA is TGTGCCAGCAGTCCGGACAGAAATCAGCCCCAGCATTTT.

In its sample, this clone was seen once. CDR3 DNA sequence: TGTGCCAGCTCACCACTTGTCCGGGACAGAGCGAACACCGGGGAGCTGTTTTTT. Protein: CASSPLVRDRANTGELFF. The chain is built from TRBV18 and TRBJ2-2, with 7 bases that match TRBD1. CDR3 length equals 18 residues. V gave up 1 base and J gave up 0 bases; unmatched junction bases: 8. Germline V lookup: CDR1 KGHSH, CDR2 LQKENI.

The gene calls are TRBV19 and TRBJ1-1; no firm D call. V was cut by 10 bases and J by 1 base, with 16 bases left in between. The CDR3 runs to 14 residues. The V gene's germline CDR1 is LNHDA and CDR2 SQIVND (reference sequence). The chain's CDR3 is CATRSRGTNTEAFF. CDR3 DNA sequence: TGTGCCACCCGCAGCCGCGGCACGAACACTGAAGCTTTCTTT.

This clone was detected only a few times. The CDR3 spells CATTETAGGYTF. The CDR3 DNA sequence: TGTGCCACAACCGAAACGGCGGGTGGCTACACCTTC. V gene TRBV12-3 or TRBV12-4 combines with J gene TRBJ1-2; D remains unclear. Trimming shortened V by 10 bases and J by 7 bases, and 16 bases separated the two germline ends. This CDR3 is built from 12 residues.

CDR3 amino acids: CASTTTGAGNTIYF. The CDR3 region has the DNA TGTGCCAGCACCACGACAGGGGCTGGAAACACCATATATTTT. This rearrangement joins TRBV14 to TRBJ1-3, with TRBD1 matching 8 bases. Germline V CDR1 and CDR2: SGHDN, FVKESK. The CDR3 extends over 14 amino acids. The V gene end was trimmed by 7 bases and the J gene end by 2 bases; junction bases not matched to a gene: 4.

V gene TRBV20-1 combines with J gene TRBJ1-1; no clear D gene. CDR1 is DFQATT and CDR2 is SNEGSKA in the germline V gene (reference sequence). The CDR3 runs to 10 residues. The V end was cut by 0 bases, the J end by 7 bases, with 3 bases between. The CDR3 protein is CSARDLEAFF. The CDR3, as DNA: TGCAGTGCTAGAGACCTTGAAGCTTTCTTT.

The chain links TRBV10-1 to TRBJ2-2, with 7 positions matching TRBD2. Germline loops: CDR1 WNHNN, CDR2 SYGVQD (reference sequence). This CDR3 spans 17 amino acids. Trimming removed 5 bases from V and 4 bases from J; junction bases left unmatched: 13. CDR3 DNA: TGCGCCAGCAGTCGATTAGAGCGGGACTGGGGCACCGGGGAGCTGTTTTTT. The encoded protein is CASSRLERDWGTGELFF.

V is TRBV27 and J is TRBJ1-3; 7 bases agree with TRBD1. The junction had 14 bases not matched to a gene; V was cut back by 5 bases and J by 4 bases. In germline, CDR1 is MNHEY, CDR2 SMNVEV (reference sequence). The CDR3 totals 17 residues. CDR3 coding DNA: TGTGCCAGCAGTCCCCGACAGGGAAGAGCTGTGGGAAACACCATATATTTT. Translating it yields CASSPRQGRAVGNTIYF.

The J gene is TRBJ2-4, the V gene TRBV5-4; 9 nucleotides agree with TRBD2. Per germline, CDR1 SGHNT and CDR2 YYREEE (reference sequence). The CDR3 extends over 16 amino acids. J was trimmed by 2 bases and V by 4 bases; bases with no gene match: 7. In DNA form, the CDR3 reads TGTGCCAGCAGCATATTAGCGGGAGCGACCAAAAACATTCAGTACTTC. Its translation: CASSILAGATKNIQYF.

This chain joins TRBV2 and TRBJ1-1; unclear D gene. Trimming pared 3 bases from V and 3 bases from J, leaving 14 bases between. This CDR3 is built from 15 residues. Germline assignment: CDR1 SNHLY and CDR2 FYNNEI. The CDR3 region is CASSDREAVDTEAFF. CDR3 in DNA: TGTGCCAGCAGTGATAGGGAGGCGGTGGACACTGAAGCTTTCTTT.

The chain couples TRBV24-1 to TRBJ1-2; D gene unclear. This CDR3 has 12 residues. V was trimmed by 2 bases and J by 8 bases, leaving 8 bases between them. In germline, CDR1 is KGHDR, CDR2 SFDVKD. Here the CDR3 reads CATSDSAGGYTF. DNA of the CDR3: TGTGCCACCAGTGATTCCGCAGGCGGCTACACCTTC.

This chain joins TRBV7-6 and TRBJ2-7; D is possibly TRBD1 (5 bases). This CDR3 is built from 13 residues. Germline-derived CDR1 and CDR2 are SGHVS and FNYEAQ. V was trimmed by 2 bases and J by 5 bases, leaving 10 bases between them. As DNA, the CDR3 is TGTGCCAGCAGCTTAACGGACACCCACGAGCAGTACTTC. Translating gives CASSLTDTHEQYF.

This rearrangement joins TRBV28 to TRBJ2-7; unclear D gene. Germline V gene sequence: CDR1 MDHEN, CDR2 SYDVKM. Between the trimmed V and J ends, which lost 6 bases and 1 base, there was a span of 4 bases. The CDR3 covers 11 residues. CDR3 sequence (DNA): TGTGCCAGCAGGTTTTCCTACGAGCAGTACTTC. Residues: CASRFSYEQYF.

The chain combines TRBV6-5 with TRBJ1-2, with D perhaps matching TRBD1 (6 bases). The length of the CDR3 is 15 residues. Trimming cost V 6 bases and J 2 bases, with 16 bases left between them. Germline V gene sequence: CDR1 MNHEY, CDR2 SVGAGI. DNA of the CDR3: TGTGCCAGCAGAGGGGGAGAAACAGGGAACTATGGCTACACCTTC. Protein: CASRGGETGNYGYTF.

There are a few counts of this clone. The chain carries TRBV29-1 and TRBJ1-1; 7 bases line up with TRBD1. The CDR3 loop spans 14 amino acids. The junction had 11 bases not matched to a gene; V was cut back by 6 bases and J by 4 bases. Germline lookup yields CDR1 SQVTM and CDR2 ANQGSEA. DNA for the CDR3: TGCAGCGTGGGGGCTTCGACAGGGCTCACTGAAGCTTTCTTT. Encoded protein: CSVGASTGLTEAFF.

The V call is TRBV5-8, the J call TRBJ2-3; D might be TRBD2 (6 bases). The ends were cut back, 7 bases at V and 4 bases at J, with 19 bases in the middle. Germline assignment: CDR1 SGHTS and CDR2 YDEGEE. The length of the CDR3 is 15 residues. The DNA of the CDR3 is TGTGCCAGCGGCTCGGGACTCCTGGAACCAGATACGCAGTATTTT. Protein sequence: CASGSGLLEPDTQYF.

This chain joins TRBV30 and TRBJ1-1; D ambiguous. The CDR3 contains 15 residues. Germline assignment: CDR1 GTSNPN and CDR2 SVGIG (reference sequence). Trimming removed 0 bases from V and 6 bases from J, with 17 bases in between. The CDR3 loop is CAWSVRRRSGAEAFF. The CDR3 DNA reads TGTGCCTGGAGTGTACGTAGACGTTCCGGCGCTGAAGCTTTCTTT.

The rearrangement links TRBV3-1 (or the pseudogene TRBV3-2) to TRBJ1-1, with D unclear. The CDR3 spans 15 residues. Trimming stripped 0 bases from V and 2 bases from J, with 10 bases between. CDR1 is LGHDT, CDR2 YNNKEL, per germline (reference sequence). CDR3 in DNA: TGTGCCAGCAGCCAAGACGCACTGGGCAACACTGAAGCTTTCTTT. The encoded protein is CASSQDALGNTEAFF.

The V call is TRBV6-5, the J call TRBJ2-5; D is possibly TRBD2 (6 bases). Trimming took off 8 bases at V and 4 bases at J, with 14 bases between the two ends. The CDR3 is 13 residues long. CDR1 MNHEY and CDR2 SVGAGI come from the germline V gene. CDR3 sequence: CASGRDNVETQYF. CDR3 DNA: TGTGCCAGCGGGCGGGATAACGTAGAGACCCAGTACTTC.

The V and J genes are TRBV6-2 or TRBV6-3 and TRBJ1-2; no firm D call. The V and J ends lost 5 bases and 4 bases respectively, with 14 bases between them. The CDR3 totals 14 residues. CDR1 and CDR2 from the germline V gene are MNHEY and SVGEGT. The CDR3 DNA sequence: TGTGCCAGCAGTATTAACCGGGCCTCCTATGGCTACACCTTC. It translates to CASSINRASYGYTF.

The rearrangement links TRBV28 to TRBJ1-3; 10 bases align to TRBD1. With V trimmed by 3 bases and J by 7 bases, 9 bases remained unmatched. The CDR3 loop spans 16 amino acids. Germline V gene lookup returns CDR1 MDHEN and CDR2 SYDVKM. The CDR3 coding sequence is TGTGCCAGCAGTTTGGGAGCTGGGACAGGGGAGAACACCATATATTTT. It translates to CASSLGAGTGENTIYF.

The chain uses TRBV5-1 and TRBJ2-3; D is undetermined. The ends were cut back, 0 bases at V and 3 bases at J, with 11 bases in the middle. The CDR3 is made up of 15 amino acids. Per germline, CDR1 SGHRS and CDR2 YFSETQ. CDR3 amino acids: CASSLGDSRTDTQYF. CDR3 nucleotide sequence: TGCGCCAGCAGCTTGGGAGATTCGAGGACAGATACGCAGTATTTT.

The rearrangement joins TRBV6-6 to TRBJ1-5; TRBD1 matches at 12 bases. CDR1 and CDR2 (germline): MNHNY, SVGAGI (reference sequence). V lost 6 bases and J lost 7; bases outside the gene matches: 10. The CDR3 is 16 residues long. The CDR3 spells CASRARDRGLNQPQHF. CDR3 nucleotides: TGTGCCAGCAGGGCGCGGGACAGGGGGCTTAACCAGCCCCAGCATTTT.

The chain has TRBV5-8 and TRBJ1-5; the D gene is possibly TRBD1 (6 bases). This CDR3 is 14 amino acids long. The germline V and J ends were trimmed by 2 bases and 6 bases, with 12 bases remaining between them. Looked up from germline, CDR1 is SGHTS and CDR2 is YDEGEE. The CDR3 nucleotides are TGTGCCAGCAGCTTTACAGGGTTTGGTCAGCCCCAGCATTTT. Residues: CASSFTGFGQPQHF.

The rearrangement joins TRBV28 to TRBJ1-2; 7 bases fit TRBD1. With 5 bases clipped from V and 2 bases from J, the junction kept 11 bases outside the gene matches. The CDR3 is 16 amino acids. The germline gives CDR1 MDHEN, CDR2 SYDVKM. This CDR3 is CASSLPPPGQNYGYTF. For the CDR3, the DNA is TGTGCCAGCAGTCTCCCCCCCCCGGGACAGAACTATGGCTACACCTTC.

This clone was seen once. The V gene is TRBV7-9, the J gene TRBJ2-3; D remains unclear. The CDR3 consists of 16 residues. Germline V gives CDR1 SEHNR, CDR2 FQNEAQ (reference sequence). Trimming removed 3 bases from V and 1 base from J, with 14 bases in between. CDR3 DNA sequence: TGTGCCAGCAGCTTGGGTCTGACGAGTGGCACAGATACGCAGTATTTT. This sequence encodes CASSLGLTSGTDTQYF.